This is a list of T cell receptor beta chains from one sample in a study of OX40 agonist ivuxolimab in advanced cancers. The method was immunoSEQ multiplex PCR; TCRdb's version includes in-frame clones alone and lacks a portion of them. The data show about 73,000 clones, with 85% to 90% seen just once and 0.4% to 0.55% held by the top ten. Source: CD4+ or CD8+ T cells sorted from blood, taken in a trial of the OX40 agonist ivuxolimab. All receptors derive from an adult with an advanced solid tumor such as melanoma, head and neck, liver or kidney cancer. Each CDR3 is given with its conserved first and last residue. The order of the fields is J gene, clone size, V gene, D gene, CDR3 protein, CDR3 DNA. D genes are given only for firm matches. Not every row has a clone size; where given, it reads once, few, many or a size class.

TRBJ2-6,.,TRBV7-9,.,CASSSGGRKSGANVLTF,TGTGCCAGCAGCTCGGGTGGGCGGAAATCTGGGGCCAACGTCCTGACTTTC
TRBJ2-5,.,TRBV20-1,.,CSANGLETQYF,TGCAGTGCTAATGGATTAGAGACCCAGTACTTC
TRBJ2-1,.,TRBV6-1,TRBD1,CASSADRDEQFF,TGTGCCAGCAGTGCGGACAGGGATGAGCAGTTCTTC
TRBJ1-1,.,TRBV6-1,.,CASSGQALSNTEAFF,TGTGCCAGCAGTGGGCAGGCGTTATCGAACACTGAAGCTTTCTTT
TRBJ2-7,.,TRBV2,TRBD2,CASRATSGSYEQYF,TGTGCCAGCAGAGCGACTAGCGGATCCTACGAGCAGTACTTC
TRBJ2-2,.,TRBV5-1,.,CASSFSPSRVTGELFF,TGCGCCAGCAGCTTCAGCCCCAGCAGGGTCACCGGGGAGCTGTTTTTT
TRBJ2-5,.,TRBV4-2,.,CASSQEPLSGKTQQETQYF,TGTGCCAGCAGCCAAGAGCCCCTTTCCGGGAAGACACAGCAAGAGACCCAGTACTTC
TRBJ2-5,once,TRBV6-5,.,CASSYSLLRGEQYF,TGTGCCAGCAGTTACTCCCTCCTACGGGGAGAGCAGTACTTC
TRBJ1-2,.,TRBV6-6,.,CASSPGGDDGYTF,TGTGCCAGCAGCCCCGGCGGGGATGATGGCTACACCTTC
TRBJ2-7,.,TRBV30,TRBD2,CAWSSAGFYEQYF,TGTGCCTGGAGTTCAGCGGGGTTCTACGAGCAGTACTTC
TRBJ2-2,.,TRBV19,.,CASSPDQGRTGELFF,TGTGCCAGTAGTCCCGATCAGGGTCGAACCGGGGAGCTGTTTTTT
TRBJ1-3,once,TRBV11-2,TRBD1,CASSLRQGDGGNTIYF,TGTGCCAGCAGCTTACGACAGGGGGATGGGGGAAACACCATATATTTT
TRBJ1-5,.,TRBV19,TRBD1,CASGTVSNQPQHF,TGTGCCAGTGGGACAGTTAGCAATCAGCCCCAGCATTTT
TRBJ2-1,.,TRBV5-8,.,CASSSPGKQFF,TGTGCCAGCAGTTCCCCGGGAAAGCAGTTCTTC
TRBJ2-3,.,TRBV7-9,.,CASSLGTTDTQYF,TGTGCCAGCAGCTTAGGGACCACAGATACGCAGTATTTT
TRBJ1-1,.,TRBV2,.,CASSEVGGLNTEAFF,TGTGCCAGCAGTGAAGTCGGGGGGCTGAACACTGAAGCTTTCTTT
TRBJ2-7,.,TRBV19,.,CASSIGLASTYEQYF,TGTGCCAGTAGTATAGGGTTAGCGTCTACCTACGAGCAGTACTTC